This note documents a single TCR beta chain sequence. The entry originates in a study of blood T cells in healthy people across ages. Sample-barcoded 5' priming and a J-beta primer mix drove a second PCR of about 7 to 12 cycles. TCRdb fed the 5' RACE reads into MiXCR, producing one record per CDR3 protein. The repertoire holds roughly 700,000 distinct CDR3 sequences, with roughly 49% as singletons. The V gene end was trimmed by 4 bases and the J gene end by 2 bases; junction bases not matched to a gene: 13. The CDR3 runs to 17 residues. Germline lookup yields CDR1 MNHEY and CDR2 SMNVEV (reference sequence).

Material: blood. The receptor was derived from a woman aged 55 to 70 in good health. The rearrangement joins TRBV27 to TRBJ1-2; 7 bases are shared with TRBD1. CDR3 amino acids: CASSSTPTGAQNYGYTF. The DNA for the CDR3 is TGTGCCAGCAGTTCCACCCCCACAGGGGCCCAGAACTATGGCTACACCTTC.